This entry lists 27 T cell receptor beta chains sequenced from one sample in a study of cytomegalovirus exposure and HLA in healthy donors. The primer mix had 60 Vbeta and 13 Jbeta primers. This table comes from immunoSEQ multiplex PCR, and its TCRdb copy is limited to in-frame clones, with some not included. The sample totals under 130,000 clones. The sample comprised PBMCs. The source is a man aged 45-60 years in good health and CMV-seronegative.

V is TRBV19 and J is TRBJ2-3, with 9 bases identical to TRBD2. The J segment lost 3 bases and the V segment lost 6 bases, leaving 4 bases of the junction unmatched. The CDR3 covers 14 residues. Germline lookup yields CDR1 LNHDA and CDR2 SQIVND (reference sequence). The CDR3 region has the DNA TGTGCCAGTAGGGGTAGCGGGAGAACAGATACGCAGTATTTT. It yields the protein CASRGSGRTDTQYF.

The CDR3 here is CASSTGTGDSGYTF. The CDR3 coding sequence is TGTGCCAGCAGCACCGGGACAGGGGACTCGGGCTACACCTTC. The chain combines TRBV5-4 with TRBJ1-2; 10 bases are shared with TRBD1. J lost 8 bases, V lost 4 bases, and 8 bases had no gene match. CDR1 is SGHNT, CDR2 YYREEE, per germline (reference sequence). The CDR3 loop spans 14 amino acids.

The chain combines TRBV5-1 with TRBJ1-5; D might be TRBD1 (6 bases). Germline V gives CDR1 SGHRS, CDR2 YFSETQ. CDR3 length equals 14 residues. Trimming stripped 0 bases from V and 5 bases from J, with 9 bases between. This CDR3 is CASSLGEGDQPQHF. The CDR3 DNA follows: TGCGCCAGCAGCTTGGGAGAGGGGGATCAGCCCCAGCATTTT.

The rearrangement links TRBV7-2 to TRBJ1-4; D is possibly TRBD1 (5 bases). V lost 4 bases to trimming and J lost 5 bases, with 23 bases between them. The germline V gene has CDR1 SGHTA and CDR2 FQGNSA. The CDR3 totals 18 residues. For the CDR3, the DNA is TGTGCCAGCAGCTCTATGGTGCAAACCGGGACTCGAAATGAAAAACTGTTTTTT. This sequence encodes CASSSMVQTGTRNEKLFF.

The chain links TRBV7-8 to TRBJ2-2; maybe TRBD1 (6 bases). This CDR3 is built from 13 residues. Trimming took 5 bases from V and 7 from J, leaving 11 bases between them. Germline-derived CDR1 and CDR2 are SGHVS and FQNEAQ. CDR3 in DNA: TGTGCCAGCAGCAACAGGGCGGGCGGGGAGCTGTTTTTT. This translates into CASSNRAGGELFF.

The CDR3, as DNA: TGCGCCAGCAGCCAAGCACAGGGCTACTATGGCTACACCTTC. Protein product: CASSQAQGYYGYTF. The gene calls are TRBV4-1 and TRBJ1-2, with a tentative D call TRBD1 (6 bases). The CDR3 loop spans 14 amino acids. The V end was cut by 1 base, the J end by 3 bases, with 9 bases between. Germline loops: CDR1 MGHRA, CDR2 YSYEKL.

The rearrangement uses TRBV29-1 and TRBJ1-2, with a weak D call TRBD1 (5 bases). V lost 0 bases and J 8 bases, leaving 13 bases between the germline ends. The germline V gene has CDR1 SQVTM and CDR2 ANQGSEA. This CDR3 comprises 13 residues. The CDR3 loop is CSVEDLGGSGYTF. DNA of the CDR3: TGCAGCGTTGAAGATCTCGGGGGAAGCGGCTACACCTTC.

The rearrangement uses TRBV2 and TRBJ1-3; D possibly corresponds to TRBD1 (5 bases). V shed 8 bases and J shed 6 bases, with 17 bases lying between them. This CDR3 region has 14 residues. Germline V gene sequence: CDR1 SNHLY, CDR2 FYNNEI. This CDR3 is CASDRGVLENTIYF. The DNA for the CDR3 is TGTGCCAGCGATCGGGGGGTCCTGGAAAACACCATATATTTT.

The chain has TRBV13 and TRBJ2-1; 9 bases align to TRBD1. V was clipped by 5 bases and J by 5 bases; unmatched bases: 16. Germline values: CDR1 PRHDT, CDR2 FYEKMQ (reference sequence). The CDR3 runs 18 residues. CDR3 amino acids: CASSLVSVGQGKNNEQFF. The CDR3 bases are TGTGCCAGCAGCCTCGTTAGCGTGGGACAGGGAAAGAACAATGAGCAGTTCTTC.

The chain has TRBV18 and TRBJ1-1; D gene ambiguous. CDR3 size: 15 residues. The V and J ends lost 4 bases and 2 bases respectively, with 14 bases between them. Germline V lookup: CDR1 KGHSH, CDR2 LQKENI. The CDR3 region is CASSLLLTLNTEAFF. CDR3 nucleotide sequence: TGTGCCAGCTCACTACTATTAACACTAAACACTGAAGCTTTCTTT.

The chain recombines TRBV10-3 with TRBJ2-3, with D hard to call. With 0 bases removed from V and 0 bases from J, the gap between germline ends came to 13 bases. The CDR3 is 17 amino acids. Per germline, CDR1 ENHRY and CDR2 SYGVKD. The CDR3 DNA sequence: TGTGCCATCAGTGAGTCCTTGGGCCGACGGAGCACAGATACGCAGTATTTT. Translation: CAISESLGRRSTDTQYF.

The V call is TRBV5-4, the J call TRBJ1-1; possible D gene TRBD1, 6 bases. V lost 5 bases, J lost 3 bases, and 14 bases lay in between. Germline lookup yields CDR1 SGHNT and CDR2 YYREEE (reference sequence). The CDR3 runs 14 residues. The CDR3 DNA reads as TGTGCCAGCAGACCACAGGGTCTTCACACTGAAGCTTTCTTT. It yields the protein CASRPQGLHTEAFF. Supplemented by reference TRBV5-4 and TRBJ1-1, the full variable domain reads ETGVTQSPTHLIKTRGQQVTLRCSSQSGHNTVSWYQQALGQGPQFIFQYYREEENGRGNFPPRFSGLQFPNYSSELNVNALELDDSALYLCASRPQGLHTEAFFGQGTRLTVV.

The V and J genes are TRBV7-8 and TRBJ2-5, with a tentative D call TRBD2 (6 bases). The germline V gene has CDR1 SGHVS and CDR2 FQNEAQ. This CDR3 region has 15 residues. Trimming cost V 1 base and J 5 bases, with 14 bases left between them. The CDR3 nucleotides are TGTGCCAGCAGCTTAGACTCAGGGAGGAGGGAGACCCAGTACTTC. This codes for CASSLDSGRRETQYF.

This chain uses TRBV19 with TRBJ2-2, with 9 bases that match TRBD2. Germline loops: CDR1 LNHDA, CDR2 SQIVND (reference sequence). There are 15 residues in the CDR3. V lost 6 bases, J lost 6 bases, and 8 bases stayed unmatched. Here the CDR3 reads CASSPIAGVAGELFF. Here the CDR3 DNA reads TGTGCCAGTAGCCCGATAGCGGGAGTCGCCGGGGAGCTGTTTTTT.

The chain links TRBV6-5 to TRBJ2-2; 8 bases are a match to TRBD2. Germline V gene lookup returns CDR1 MNHEY and CDR2 SVGAGI. The CDR3 has 15 residues. V was pared by 0 bases and J by 7 bases, with 4 bases of the junction left unmatched. The CDR3 loop is CASSYSREVSGELFF. The CDR3 DNA follows: TGTGCCAGCAGTTACTCGCGGGAGGTTAGCGGGGAGCTGTTTTTT.

The CDR3 nucleotides read TGTGCCAGCAGTCCCCGAGGAACTAATGAAAAACTGTTTTTT. Translating gives CASSPRGTNEKLFF. The gene calls are TRBV6-6 and TRBJ1-4; D not certain. CDR3 length: 14 residues. With 5 bases removed from V and 1 base from J, the gap between germline ends came to 8 bases. The germline V gene has CDR1 MNHNY and CDR2 SVGAGI (reference sequence).

The rearrangement links TRBV15 to TRBJ1-5; possibly TRBD1 for D (6 bases). This CDR3 contains 14 residues. Germline CDR1 is LNHNV and CDR2 is YYDKDF (reference sequence). V was trimmed by 8 bases and J by 4 bases, leaving 15 bases between them. CDR3 DNA sequence: TGTGCCACCGGGGGACACCCCAGGAATCAGCCCCAGCATTTT. Protein: CATGGHPRNQPQHF. Full variable domain (missing parts from reference TRBV15 and TRBJ1-5): DAMVIQNPRYQVTQFGKPVTLSCSQTLNHNVMYWYQQKSSQAPKLLFHYYDKDFNNEADTPDNFQSRRPNTSFCFLDIRSPGLGDTAMYLCATGGHPRNQPQHFGDGTRLSIL.

The chain recombines TRBV30 with TRBJ2-1, with 10 nucleotides matching TRBD2. The CDR3 is made up of 15 amino acids. The germline V gene encodes CDR1 GTSNPN and CDR2 SVGIG (reference sequence). J gave up 7 bases and V 2 bases, and 8 bases lay outside the gene matches. The CDR3 region is CAWSRVLAGVNEQFF. The CDR3 DNA follows: TGTGCCTGGAGTAGGGTCCTAGCGGGAGTTAATGAGCAGTTCTTC. The full variable domain, rest sourced from reference TRBV30 and TRBJ2-1, is SQTIHQWPATLVQPVGSPLSLECTVEGTSNPNLYWYRQAAGRGLQLLFYSVGIGQISSEVPQNLSASRPQDRQFILSSKKLLLSDSGFYLCAWSRVLAGVNEQFFGPGTRLTVL.

The gene calls are TRBV23-1 and TRBJ1-5, with 8 bases lining up with TRBD1. TRBV23-1 is filed as an ORF, its function uncertain. V was pared by 0 bases and J by 6 bases, with 13 bases of the junction left unmatched. This CDR3 comprises 18 residues. CDR3 in amino acids: CASSQSGDRRGDSQPQHF. For the CDR3, the DNA is TGCGCCAGCAGTCAATCAGGGGACAGGAGAGGGGACAGTCAGCCCCAGCATTTT.

The chain is built from TRBV11-3 and TRBJ2-7; 8 bases agree with TRBD1. V shed 4 bases and J 6 bases; nucleotides not matched to a gene: 5. The CDR3 is 13 amino acids. Germline V gene lookup returns CDR1 SGHNT and CDR2 YENEEA. The CDR3 loop is CASSSLQGGEQYF. CDR3 bases: TGTGCCAGCAGCTCGTTACAGGGGGGCGAGCAGTACTTC. Filled out from reference TRBV11-3 and TRBJ2-7, the complete variable domain reads EAGVVQSPRYKIIEKKQPVAFWCNPISGHNTLYWYLQNLGQGPELLIRYENEEAVDDSQLPKDRFSAERLKGVDSTLKIQPAELGDSAVYLCASSSLQGGEQYFGPGTRLTVT.

J is TRBJ1-1 and V is TRBV6-5; weak D call: TRBD1 (6 bases). Trimming took off 7 bases at V and 1 base at J, with 16 bases between the two ends. The length of the CDR3 is 15 residues. Looked up from germline, CDR1 is MNHEY and CDR2 is SVGAGI. The CDR3 DNA reads as TGTGCCAGCAAAATGGGGGGGCAGCAGAACACTGAAGCTTTCTTT. It is translated as CASKMGGQQNTEAFF.

The rearrangement joins TRBV4-3 to TRBJ1-1, with TRBD1 as a possible D gene (6 bases). The length of the CDR3 is 14 residues. The V end was cut by 3 bases, the J end by 0 bases, with 8 bases between. Germline loops: CDR1 LGHNA, CDR2 YSLEER. In nucleotides, the CDR3 is TGCGCCAGCAGCCAGGACAGCCTGAACACTGAAGCTTTCTTT. Its protein product is CASSQDSLNTEAFF.

This chain connects TRBV10-3 to TRBJ2-4; 8 nucleotides align to TRBD2. The germline gives CDR1 ENHRY, CDR2 SYGVKD. Trimming cost V 6 bases and J 0 bases; bases outside gene matches: 16. This CDR3 spans 19 amino acids. The CDR3, as DNA: TGTGCCATCAGCCCGGGGTCGGCTAGCGGGCAAATAGCCAAAAACATTCAGTACTTC. Its translation: CAISPGSASGQIAKNIQYF.

The rearrangement links TRBV6-1 to TRBJ2-3; 7 nucleotides agree with TRBD2. Trimming cost V 3 bases and J 1 base; bases outside gene matches: 7. Germline values: CDR1 MNHNS, CDR2 SASEGT. The CDR3 has 16 amino acids. The DNA for the CDR3 is TGTGCCAGCAGTGAGTGGGCTAGCGGACGCACAGATACGCAGTATTTT. Translated, it gives CASSEWASGRTDTQYF.

The chain employs TRBV1 and TRBJ1-4; the DNA was not compared with TRBD1, the D call given in the table. TRBV1 is classified as a pseudogene. This CDR3 is 18 amino acids long. This CDR3 reads CTSSQEGQQYSTNEKLFF. The DNA of the CDR3 is TGCACCAGCAGCCAAGAGGGGCAGCAGTACTCAACTAATGAAAAACTGTTTTTT.

This chain joins TRBV10-3 and TRBJ2-1; 8 bases are shared with TRBD1. The germline CDR1 and CDR2 sequences are ENHRY and SYGVKD. The CDR3 loop spans 12 amino acids. Germline trimming cut 8 bases from V and 8 bases from J; bases unmatched to any gene: 5. CDR3 amino acids: CAIRTTGDEQFF. CDR3 bases: TGTGCCATCCGAACGACAGGGGATGAGCAGTTCTTC.

V and J are TRBV5-1 and TRBJ1-3, with D perhaps TRBD1 (5 bases). Deletions cut 4 bases from V and 4 bases from J, with 12 bases between. This CDR3 spans 14 amino acids. Germline CDR1 is SGHRS and CDR2 is YFSETQ. The CDR3 loop is CASSQGNFGNTIYF. The DNA for the CDR3 is TGCGCCAGCAGCCAGGGTAACTTCGGAAACACCATATATTTT.